The next 16 T cell receptor beta chains were all read from a single sample in a study of graft-versus-host responses after intestinal transplantation. Their antigens are not known. Here immunoSEQ multiplex PCR was the method, and the copy in TCRdb shows in-frame clones only, minus some. This table has 100,000 or so clones, 91% appearing once. The sample here was unstimulated CD4+ T cells sorted from spleen or lymph node cells, taken before transplant. Every receptor here comes from a human donor who was the organ donor for an intestinal transplant.

The chain uses TRBV7-2 and TRBJ2-5; 7 bases align to TRBD2. CDR1 is SGHTA and CDR2 is FQGNSA in the germline V gene. The CDR3 consists of 14 residues. J was trimmed by 2 bases and V by 5 bases; bases with no gene match: 5. CDR3 in amino acids: CASSVGGTQETQYF. The CDR3 region has the DNA TGTGCCAGCAGCGTCGGGGGGACTCAAGAGACCCAGTACTTC.

The chain employs TRBV19 and TRBJ2-6; D remains unclear. The germline gives CDR1 LNHDA, CDR2 SQIVND (reference sequence). The CDR3 extends over 13 amino acids. V was clipped by 10 bases and J by 7 bases, with 14 bases between them. CDR3 amino acids: CATRGLGANVLTF. The CDR3 DNA reads as TGTGCCACCAGAGGCCTCGGAGCCAACGTCCTGACTTTC.

This clone was detected only a few times. The chain is built from TRBV4-1 and TRBJ2-7; perhaps TRBD1 as D (5 bases). CDR1 is MGHRA, CDR2 YSYEKL, per germline. V dropped 0 bases and J dropped 4 bases, with 16 bases sitting between them. The CDR3 extends over 16 amino acids. CDR3 loop: CASSQDPAGKGYEQYF. The CDR3, as DNA: TGCGCCAGCAGCCAAGATCCGGCAGGGAAGGGTTACGAGCAGTACTTC.

This rearrangement joins TRBV9 to TRBJ1-6, with D perhaps matching TRBD1 (6 bases). The V and J ends lost 0 bases and 8 bases respectively, with 9 bases between them. The germline CDR1 and CDR2 sequences are SGDLS and YYNGEE. CDR3 length: 14 residues. The CDR3: CASSVVGADSPLHF. DNA for the CDR3: TGTGCCAGCAGCGTAGTGGGGGCGGATTCACCCCTCCACTTT.

This clone appeared a single time. CDR3 residues: CASSLDPGGDTQYF. In DNA form, the CDR3 reads TGTGCCAGCAGCTTGGATCCGGGAGGAGATACGCAGTATTTT. The rearrangement uses TRBV5-4 and TRBJ2-3; TRBD2 agrees at 7 bases. The CDR3 spans 14 residues. Germline lookup yields CDR1 SGHNT and CDR2 YYREEE (reference sequence). The J segment lost 5 bases and the V segment lost 0 bases, leaving 3 bases of the junction unmatched.

V is TRBV10-3 and J is TRBJ2-5; D uncertain. Trimming left V 4 bases short and J 3 bases short, with 3 bases between. CDR1 and CDR2 from the germline V gene are ENHRY and SYGVKD. The CDR3 consists of 11 residues. CDR3: CAISAKETQYF. The CDR3 DNA sequence: TGTGCCATCAGTGCCAAAGAGACCCAGTACTTC.

The chain has TRBV6-1 and TRBJ2-7, with a weak D call TRBD1 (6 bases). Per the germline V gene, CDR1 is MNHNS and CDR2 is SASEGT. The CDR3 covers 14 residues. V lost 6 bases and J lost 3, with 15 bases in between. The CDR3 DNA reads as TGTGCCAGCAGCCCTCGGACAGCTAGCTACGAGCAGTACTTC. Its protein product is CASSPRTASYEQYF.

V gene TRBV28 combines with J gene TRBJ2-5; D is perhaps TRBD1 (5 bases). CDR1 is MDHEN, CDR2 SYDVKM, per germline. Trimming stripped 2 bases from V and 5 bases from J, with 12 bases between. The CDR3 loop spans 14 amino acids. The CDR3 sequence is CASSLQGRWETQYF. The DNA of the CDR3 is TGTGCCAGCAGTTTACAGGGAAGATGGGAGACCCAGTACTTC.

This chain connects TRBV10-3 to TRBJ2-5; 8 positions match TRBD1. The CDR3 runs 16 residues. In germline, CDR1 is ENHRY, CDR2 SYGVKD. V dropped 0 bases and J dropped 6; count of bases not matched to a gene: 9. DNA of the CDR3: TGTGCCATCAGTGAGTCTAAGTCAGGGGGCGAGAAGACCCAGTACTTC. It is translated as CAISESKSGGEKTQYF.

As concerns this clone: This same CDR3 is encoded by further DNA sequences in the sample. The chain carries TRBV7-3 and TRBJ1-1; the D gene is possibly TRBD1 (6 bases). Between the trimmed V and J ends, which lost 6 bases and 4 bases, there was a span of 12 bases. In germline, CDR1 is SGHTA, CDR2 FQGTGA. The CDR3 length is 13 residues. CDR3 amino acids: CASSRQGGTEAFF. The DNA of the CDR3 is TGTGCCAGCAGTCGTCAAGGGGGCACTGAAGCTTTCTTT.

The CDR3 nucleotides are TGCGCCAGCAGCCACCCAAGTAAAGGGGAATATGGCTACACCTTC. Translating it yields CASSHPSKGEYGYTF. The chain employs TRBV4-1 and TRBJ1-2, with D perhaps TRBD1 (5 bases). V lost 3 bases and J lost 5, with 16 bases in between. CDR3 length equals 15 residues. Looked up from germline, CDR1 is MGHRA and CDR2 is YSYEKL.

This clone was found once. V is TRBV29-1 and J is TRBJ2-7, with 10 bases fitting TRBD1. This CDR3 is built from 13 residues. Germline V CDR1 and CDR2: SQVTM, ANQGSEA. J was trimmed by 3 bases and V by 5 bases; bases with no gene match: 4. The CDR3 DNA reads TGCAGCGTTAACCGGGACAGGGGCTACGAGCAGTACTTC. Its protein product is CSVNRDRGYEQYF.

This sequence joins TRBV4-2 and TRBJ2-2, with a possible D match to TRBD2 (6 bases). The CDR3 sequence is 17 residues long. CDR1 and CDR2 from the germline V gene are LGHNA and YNFKEQ. V gave up 4 bases and J gave up 1 base, with 16 bases separating them. The CDR3 region has the DNA TGTGCCAGCAGCCGCCCCCCGGGAGTACAGAACACCGGGGAGCTGTTTTTT. Its protein is CASSRPPGVQNTGELFF.

V is TRBV28 and J is TRBJ1-5; TRBD1 might be the D (5 bases). The CDR3 runs to 15 residues. Germline CDR1 MDHEN, CDR2 SYDVKM. The V gene lost 5 bases and the J gene lost 0 bases, with 11 bases spanning the gap. CDR3 bases: TGTGCCAGCAGTAAAATCCAGGGTAGCAATCAGCCCCAGCATTTT. Translating it yields CASSKIQGSNQPQHF.

V usage is TRBV9 and J usage is TRBJ1-1; 11 bases are a match to TRBD1. The germline V gene has CDR1 SGDLS and CDR2 YYNGEE. This CDR3 has 14 residues. V gave up 4 bases and J gave up 2 bases; unmatched junction bases: 1. The CDR3 is CASSWTGGNTEAFF. In DNA form, the CDR3 reads TGTGCCAGCAGCTGGACAGGGGGCAACACTGAAGCTTTCTTT.

The chain links TRBV7-3 to TRBJ2-1; D not certain. CDR1 and CDR2 (germline): SGHTA, FQGTGA. The V and J ends lost 1 base and 0 bases respectively, with 10 bases between them. The CDR3 spans 16 residues. The CDR3 DNA is TGTGCCAGCAGCTTAAGCGGTGCGAGCTCCTACAATGAGCAGTTCTTC. Its protein product is CASSLSGASSYNEQFF.